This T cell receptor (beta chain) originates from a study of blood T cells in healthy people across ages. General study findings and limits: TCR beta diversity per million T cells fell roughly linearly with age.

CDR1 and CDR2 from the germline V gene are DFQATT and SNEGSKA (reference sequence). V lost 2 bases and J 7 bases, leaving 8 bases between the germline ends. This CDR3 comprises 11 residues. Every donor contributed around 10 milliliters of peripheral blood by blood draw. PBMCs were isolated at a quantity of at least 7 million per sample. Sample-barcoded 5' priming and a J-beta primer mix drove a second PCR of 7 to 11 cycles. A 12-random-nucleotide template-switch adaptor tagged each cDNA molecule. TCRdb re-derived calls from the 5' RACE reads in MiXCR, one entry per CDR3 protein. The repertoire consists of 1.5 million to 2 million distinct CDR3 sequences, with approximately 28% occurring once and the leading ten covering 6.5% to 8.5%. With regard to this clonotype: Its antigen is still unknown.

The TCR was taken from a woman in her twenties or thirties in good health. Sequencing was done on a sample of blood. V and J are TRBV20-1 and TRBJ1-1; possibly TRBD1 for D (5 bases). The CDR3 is CSARLRGEAFF. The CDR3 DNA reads TGCAGTGCTAGACTGAGGGGTGAAGCTTTCTTT.